This T cell receptor (beta chain) was sequenced in a study of blood T cell repertoires in COVID-19. As for the study in general: PBMCs, B-cell-depleted T cells, or T cells provided the cDNA or gDNA that made up the material.

The V end lost 0 bases, the J end lost 4 bases, and 10 bases lay between the germline ends. The CDR3 loop spans 14 amino acids. The V gene's germline CDR1 is SGHRS and CDR2 YFSETQ. Per the study methods: Amplification from reference gene primers served as the basis for estimated nucleated cell counts. The protocol was immunoSEQ multiplex PCR, while the TCRdb copy is restricted to in-frame clones and leaves out a portion. V and J calls and clone size come straight from that table; D and trimming were deduced from the DNA. Here the sample spans under 300,000 clones, 83% being singletons. The J gene is TRBJ1-2, the V gene TRBV5-1; D might be TRBD1 (6 bases). This receptor was obtained from a woman aged 50 to 60 who had recovered from COVID-19. The source material was peripheral blood. The CDR3 region is CASSLADSGYGYTF. The CDR3 nucleotides read TGCGCCAGCAGCTTGGCGGACAGCGGCTATGGCTACACCTTC. The full variable domain, in which reference TRBV5-1 and TRBJ1-2 provide the parts outside the CDR3, is KAGVTQTPRYLIKTRGQQVTLSCSPISGHRSVSWYQQTPGQGLQFLFEYFSETQRNKGNFPGRFSGRQFSNSRSEMNVSTLELGDSALYLCASSLADSGYGYTFGSGTRLTVV.